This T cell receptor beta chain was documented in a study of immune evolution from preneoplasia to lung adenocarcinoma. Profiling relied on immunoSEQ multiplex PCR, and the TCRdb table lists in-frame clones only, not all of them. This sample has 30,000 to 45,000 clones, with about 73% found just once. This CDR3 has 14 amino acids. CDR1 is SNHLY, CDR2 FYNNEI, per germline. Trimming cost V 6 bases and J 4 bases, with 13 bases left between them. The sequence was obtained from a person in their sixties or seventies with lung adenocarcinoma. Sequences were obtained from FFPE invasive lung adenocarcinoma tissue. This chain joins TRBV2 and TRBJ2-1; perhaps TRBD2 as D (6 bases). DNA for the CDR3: TGTGCCAGCAGGAAGGAGGGTTCGTACAATGAGCAGTTCTTC. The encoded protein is CASRKEGSYNEQFF.